These 15 T cell receptor beta chains were sequenced from one sample in a study of patients and donors after allogeneic stem cell transplantation. Via MiXCR, TCRdb re-called the RT-PCR reads, giving one row per CDR3 protein. Of some 92,000 distinct CDR3 sequences in the sample, about 48% were seen once. Sequenced sample: blood, either unsorted or a sorted T cell fraction (not recorded which). The source of these receptors is a human donor who was either an allogeneic HSCT recipient or a stem cell or donor lymphocyte infusion donor (not recorded which). It is not recorded whose cells these are; they may come from a transplant donor.

This sequence joins TRBV10-3 and TRBJ1-6; possible D gene TRBD1, 6 bases. Germline CDR1 is ENHRY and CDR2 is SYGVKD. V lost 3 bases and J 7 bases, leaving 19 bases between the germline ends. The CDR3 is made up of 17 amino acids. CDR3 residues: CAISDRGATGANSPLHF. The CDR3 DNA reads TGTGCCATCAGTGATAGAGGTGCGACAGGCGCAAATTCACCCCTCCACTTT.

The rearrangement links TRBV15 to TRBJ1-5; D unclear. The V and J ends lost 6 bases and 7 bases respectively, with 16 bases between them. CDR3 length: 14 residues. Germline values: CDR1 LNHNV, CDR2 YYDKDF (reference sequence). CDR3 DNA sequence: TGTGCCACCAGGGCTGTCAGTCCGAAACAGCCCCAGCATTTT. Its translation: CATRAVSPKQPQHF.

There are a few counts of this clonotype. The chain employs TRBV20-1 and TRBJ1-2; no clear D. Trimming left V 0 bases short and J 5 bases short, with 4 bases between. The CDR3 extends over 11 amino acids. From germline, CDR1 is DFQATT and CDR2 SNEGSKA (reference sequence). CDR3 sequence (DNA): TGCAGTGCTAGAGAAGTTTATGGCTACACCTTC. This translates into CSAREVYGYTF.

The chain links TRBV5-1 to TRBJ1-1; TRBD1 might be the D (5 bases). This CDR3 comprises 14 residues. V lost 6 bases and J 1 base, leaving 13 bases between the germline ends. Germline V gene data show CDR1 as SGHRS and CDR2 as YFSETQ. As DNA, the CDR3 is TGCGCCAGCATCGCGACAGAGAAGAACACTGAAGCTTTCTTT. Translation gives CASIATEKNTEAFF.

The chain links TRBV28 to TRBJ1-5, with 9 bases that match TRBD1. The CDR3 spans 15 residues. V lost 5 bases, J lost 4 bases, and 6 bases stayed unmatched. Germline CDR1 and CDR2: MDHEN and SYDVKM. CDR3 sequence reads: CASSTPGQGNQPQHF. The DNA of the CDR3 is TGTGCCAGCAGTACGCCGGGACAGGGTAATCAGCCCCAGCATTTT.

CDR3 sequence (DNA): TGTGCCAGCAGCGCGCCTCCGGCAGGGAAGGGTGAAAAACTGTTTTTT. It codes for CASSAPPAGKGEKLFF. The chain links TRBV7-9 to TRBJ1-4, with D tentatively TRBD1 (5 bases). The CDR3 length is 16 residues. V was shortened by 5 bases and J by 7 bases, with 20 bases between the two germline ends. Per germline, CDR1 SEHNR and CDR2 FQNEAQ (reference sequence).

The J gene is TRBJ1-5, the V gene TRBV28; the D is unclear. The V gene lost 6 bases and the J gene lost 0 bases, with 9 bases spanning the gap. The CDR3 runs 14 residues. CDR1 MDHEN and CDR2 SYDVKM come from the germline V gene. CDR3 sequence (DNA): TGTGCCAGCAGAAGCACGTATAGCAATCAGCCCCAGCATTTT. Translated, it gives CASRSTYSNQPQHF.

This clonotype was observed a handful of times. The chain combines TRBV20-1 with TRBJ1-1; possible D gene TRBD1, 6 bases. Trimming took 3 bases from V and 3 from J, leaving 29 bases between them. CDR1 and CDR2 from the germline V gene are DFQATT and SNEGSKA (reference sequence). The CDR3 sequence is 19 residues long. The CDR3 reads CSASLGGQRFYVWDTEAFF. DNA of the CDR3: TGCAGTGCTAGTTTGGGGGGCCAAAGGTTTTATGTATGGGACACTGAAGCTTTCTTT.

This clonotype has more than one count but fewer than ten. The V gene is TRBV28, the J gene TRBJ1-5; D uncertain. Germline CDR1 MDHEN, CDR2 SYDVKM. The CDR3 totals 15 residues. Deletions cut 6 bases from V and 2 bases from J, with 14 bases between. For the CDR3, the DNA is TGTGCCAGCAGCCAACCCCCGAAAGGCAATCAGCCCCAGCATTTT. Translated, it gives CASSQPPKGNQPQHF.

The chain is built from TRBV29-1 and TRBJ1-3; unclear D gene. The CDR3 is 11 residues long. V shed 3 bases and J shed 14 bases, with 14 bases lying between them. The germline gives CDR1 SQVTM, CDR2 ANQGSEA. Here the CDR3 reads CSVELRFSVYF. For the CDR3, the DNA is TGCAGCGTTGAGCTCAGGTTCTCCGTATATTTT.

This chain links TRBV9 with TRBJ1-1, with unresolved D. CDR1 is SGDLS, CDR2 YYNGEE, per germline. The CDR3 covers 10 residues. V lost 4 bases and J 10 bases, leaving 8 bases between the germline ends. CDR3 bases: TGTGCCAGCAGCCCGCCCTTAGCTTTCTTT. Translating it yields CASSPPLAFF.

The chain employs TRBV28 and TRBJ1-5; D perhaps matches TRBD1 (6 bases). This CDR3 is built from 14 residues. Germline V gene data show CDR1 as MDHEN and CDR2 as SYDVKM. The V gene lost 7 bases and the J gene lost 2 bases, with 12 bases spanning the gap. The CDR3 reads CASIHREGNQPQHF. DNA for the CDR3: TGTGCCAGCATACACAGGGAAGGCAATCAGCCCCAGCATTTT.

The chain couples TRBV7-3 to TRBJ1-6; the D is unclear. V gave up 3 bases and J gave up 8 bases, with 8 bases separating them. The CDR3 is made up of 13 amino acids. The germline V gene encodes CDR1 SGHTA and CDR2 FQGTGA. CDR3 in amino acids: CASSFRNDSPLHF. CDR3 in DNA: TGTGCCAGCAGCTTCAGGAACGATTCACCCCTCCACTTT.

In its sample, this clonotype was seen a few times. This chain connects TRBV10-3 to TRBJ1-2; D is unclear. V lost 3 bases to trimming and J lost 4 bases, with 12 bases between them. Per germline, CDR1 ENHRY and CDR2 SYGVKD. The CDR3 loop spans 14 amino acids. The chain's CDR3 is CAISDQGNPYGYTF. The CDR3 bases are TGTGCCATCAGTGACCAAGGAAACCCCTATGGCTACACCTTC.

The CDR3 DNA follows: TGTGCCACCAGTTGGGAGGAGGCCTACAATGAGCAGTTCTTC. Protein sequence: CATSWEEAYNEQFF. The genes are TRBV19 and TRBJ2-1, with D possibly being TRBD2 (6 bases). This CDR3 has 14 amino acids. V shed 10 bases and J shed 2 bases, with 15 bases lying between them. Germline-derived CDR1 and CDR2 are LNHDA and SQIVND (reference sequence).